This T cell receptor (beta chain) emerged from a study of cytotoxic CD8 clonotypes in ibrutinib-treated CLL. Sequencing was performed with immunoSEQ multiplex PCR; in TCRdb, only in-frame clones are kept and a portion is missing. The table includes about 130,000 clones, about 79% detected once. The origin of this receptor is a human donor with chronic lymphocytic leukemia. The source material was PBMCs, sampled after 12 months of ibrutinib treatment.

CDR3 in DNA: TGTGCCAGTAGTCTTAGGGACAGGGCCTCCTACGAGCAGTACTTC. As protein: CASSLRDRASYEQYF. The chain links TRBV19 to TRBJ2-7; 9 bases fit TRBD1. The V gene end was trimmed by 5 bases and the J gene end by 0 bases; junction bases not matched to a gene: 5. This CDR3 has 15 residues. The germline V gene has CDR1 LNHDA and CDR2 SQIVND (reference sequence).